This T cell receptor beta chain was found in a study of blood T cell repertoires in COVID-19. In the original analysis: By means of reference gene primer amplification, nucleated cell counts were estimated. Here immunoSEQ multiplex PCR was the method, and the copy in TCRdb shows in-frame clones only, minus some. The V and J calls and clone size were taken over from that table, and D and trimming were inferred from the DNA. The sample has 150,000 to 200,000 clones, roughly 78% seen once; the top ten hold approximately 3%. Trimming took off 3 bases at V and 5 bases at J, with 15 bases between the two ends. Germline V CDR1 and CDR2: SGHRS, YFSETQ. The CDR3 totals 15 residues.

This clonotype originated in an elderly woman with active or convalescent COVID-19. The sample consisted of peripheral blood. J is TRBJ2-1 and V is TRBV5-1; D is possibly TRBD1 (5 bases). CDR3 nucleotide sequence: TGCGCCAGCAGCTCCGACAGACCTTGGAACAATGAGCAGTTCTTC. Its translation: CASSSDRPWNNEQFF.